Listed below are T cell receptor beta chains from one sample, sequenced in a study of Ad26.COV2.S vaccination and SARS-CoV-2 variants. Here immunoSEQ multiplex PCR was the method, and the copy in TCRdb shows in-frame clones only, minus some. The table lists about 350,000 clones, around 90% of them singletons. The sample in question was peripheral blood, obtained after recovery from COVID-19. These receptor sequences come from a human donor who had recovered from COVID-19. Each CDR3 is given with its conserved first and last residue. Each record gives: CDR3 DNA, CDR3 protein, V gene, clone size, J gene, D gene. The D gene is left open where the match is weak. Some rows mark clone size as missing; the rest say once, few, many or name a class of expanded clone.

DNA: TGTGCCAGCCGACAGGGTTCCTACGAGCAGTACTTC
CDR3: CASRQGSYEQYF
V: TRBV2
size: NA
J: TRBJ2-7
D: TRBD1

DNA: TGTGCCAGCAGGGGGGACAGGCTCTATGGCTACACCTTC
CDR3: CASRGDRLYGYTF
V: TRBV2
size: NA
J: TRBJ1-2
D: TRBD1

DNA: TGCGCCAGCAGCCAAGCAAATGAAGCTTTCTTT
CDR3: CASSQANEAFF
V: TRBV4-1
size: NA
J: TRBJ1-1
D: NA

DNA: TGTGCCAGCAGTGAAAAAAAAACTAGCGGGGGCACCGGGGAGCTGTTTTTT
CDR3: CASSEKKTSGGTGELFF
V: TRBV25-1
size: once
J: TRBJ2-2
D: TRBD2

DNA: TGCGCCAGCAGCCAGGGTGACAGGGACTACAATGAGCAGTTCTTC
CDR3: CASSQGDRDYNEQFF
V: TRBV4-1
size: NA
J: TRBJ2-1
D: TRBD1

DNA: TGTGCCAGCTCACCACGGGTCGGGGATTCGTACGAGCAGTACTTC
CDR3: CASSPRVGDSYEQYF
V: TRBV18
size: once
J: TRBJ2-7
D: NA

DNA: TGTGCCAGCAGCCAAAGCCCCATGTGGAATGAGCAGTTCTTC
CDR3: CASSQSPMWNEQFF
V: TRBV3-1/TRBV3-2
size: NA
J: TRBJ2-1
D: NA

DNA: TGCGCCAGCAGCCCAGGGACAGGGGGTTACAATGAGCAGTTCTTC
CDR3: CASSPGTGGYNEQFF
V: TRBV4-3
size: few
J: TRBJ2-1
D: TRBD1

DNA: TGTGCCAGCAGCGAATCTAGCGGGACCAACAATGAGCAGTTCTTC
CDR3: CASSESSGTNNEQFF
V: TRBV7-2
size: NA
J: TRBJ2-1
D: TRBD2

DNA: TGTGCCAGCAGCTTGGGTCCTTTGGGGTCTGGGGCCAACGTCCTGACTTTC
CDR3: CASSLGPLGSGANVLTF
V: TRBV5-6
size: NA
J: TRBJ2-6
D: NA

DNA: TGCGCCAGCAGTGACCCCCCGACTAACTATGGCTACACCTTC
CDR3: CASSDPPTNYGYTF
V: TRBV10-2
size: NA
J: TRBJ1-2
D: NA

DNA: TGTGCCAGCAGCTTGTCGGGGTCAGAGACCCAGTACTTC
CDR3: CASSLSGSETQYF
V: TRBV5-8
size: NA
J: TRBJ2-5
D: NA

DNA: TGCAGCGTTGAAGATGTCGGGGGGGTCTGGAATGGCTACACCTTC
CDR3: CSVEDVGGVWNGYTF
V: TRBV29-1
size: NA
J: TRBJ1-2
D: NA

DNA: TGTGCCAGCAGCTTAGCGCAGGGCTACGAGCAGTACTTC
CDR3: CASSLAQGYEQYF
V: TRBV7-8
size: NA
J: TRBJ2-7
D: NA

DNA: TGTGCCAGCAGCGTATCCCCCCGTCCGGAGGACACCGGGGAGCTGTTTTTT
CDR3: CASSVSPRPEDTGELFF
V: TRBV9
size: once
J: TRBJ2-2
D: NA

DNA: TGTGCCAGCACCTTCATAGGGGCAGGGAAAAACTATGGCTACACCTTC
CDR3: CASTFIGAGKNYGYTF
V: TRBV28
size: NA
J: TRBJ1-2
D: NA

DNA: TGTGCCAGTAGTCTACAGGGGGCACGTGAAAAACTGTTTTTT
CDR3: CASSLQGAREKLFF
V: TRBV19
size: NA
J: TRBJ1-4
D: TRBD1

DNA: TGTGCCAGCAGTTTCCGGACAGCTATCTATGGCTACACCTTC
CDR3: CASSFRTAIYGYTF
V: TRBV6-2/TRBV6-3
size: NA
J: TRBJ1-2
D: NA